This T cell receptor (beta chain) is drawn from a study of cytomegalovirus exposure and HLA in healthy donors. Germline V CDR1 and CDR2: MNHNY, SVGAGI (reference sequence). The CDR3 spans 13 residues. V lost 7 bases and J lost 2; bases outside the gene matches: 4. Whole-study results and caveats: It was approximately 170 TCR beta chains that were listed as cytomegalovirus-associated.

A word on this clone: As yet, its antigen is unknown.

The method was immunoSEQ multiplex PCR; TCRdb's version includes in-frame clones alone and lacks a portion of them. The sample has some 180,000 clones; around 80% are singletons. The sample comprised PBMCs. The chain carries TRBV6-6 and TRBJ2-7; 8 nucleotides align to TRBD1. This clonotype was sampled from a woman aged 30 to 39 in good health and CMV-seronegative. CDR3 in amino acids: CASKGQGPYEQYF. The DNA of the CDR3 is TGTGCCAGCAAAGGACAGGGTCCCTACGAGCAGTACTTC.